This T cell receptor beta chain was observed in a study of chemoradiotherapy in HPV16-positive cancers. Study-level results: Candidate HPV-specific clones and E7-related TCR motifs grew in tumor during treatment.

This clone was counted once. Its specificity is unknown. Germline-derived CDR1 and CDR2 are MDHEN and SYDVKM. CDR3 length equals 15 residues. After removal of 5 bases from V and 1 base from J, the junction contained 6 bases not matched to a gene. Libraries were prepared by immunoSEQ multiplex PCR; TCRdb keeps only in-frame clonotypes and omits some of them. This sample has about 22,000 clones, with around 90% found just once. The sample was blood, taken from a patient who underwent chemoradiotherapy. The chain is built from TRBV28 and TRBJ1-1; 8 nucleotides align to TRBD1. This receptor was taken from a human donor with HPV-associated anogenital cancer. The CDR3: CASSPSGTGNTEAFF. CDR3 nucleotide sequence: TGTGCCAGCAGTCCCTCCGGGACAGGGAACACTGAAGCTTTCTTT.